What follows is one T cell receptor (beta chain) and its context. A v3.0 immunoSEQ assay was performed at survey level. Method: immunoSEQ multiplex PCR; TCRdb's copy keeps in-frame clones and lacks some. The sample has tens of thousands of clones; roughly 86% are singletons. The sample belongs to a study of long-term antiretroviral therapy in people with HIV. CDR3 size: 16 residues. Germline assignment: CDR1 SNHLY and CDR2 FYNNEI. Losses at the gene ends were 0 bases for V and 4 bases for J; bases not matched to a gene: 4. J is TRBJ2-1 and V is TRBV2; 9 nucleotides match TRBD2. The sequencing used unsorted PBMCs, collected 0.1 years before starting antiretroviral therapy. The clonotype comes from a woman between 45 and 65 years old with HIV. The CDR3 loop is CASSEALSGGYNEQFF. The CDR3 coding sequence is TGTGCCAGCAGTGAAGCGCTTAGCGGGGGTTACAATGAGCAGTTCTTC.